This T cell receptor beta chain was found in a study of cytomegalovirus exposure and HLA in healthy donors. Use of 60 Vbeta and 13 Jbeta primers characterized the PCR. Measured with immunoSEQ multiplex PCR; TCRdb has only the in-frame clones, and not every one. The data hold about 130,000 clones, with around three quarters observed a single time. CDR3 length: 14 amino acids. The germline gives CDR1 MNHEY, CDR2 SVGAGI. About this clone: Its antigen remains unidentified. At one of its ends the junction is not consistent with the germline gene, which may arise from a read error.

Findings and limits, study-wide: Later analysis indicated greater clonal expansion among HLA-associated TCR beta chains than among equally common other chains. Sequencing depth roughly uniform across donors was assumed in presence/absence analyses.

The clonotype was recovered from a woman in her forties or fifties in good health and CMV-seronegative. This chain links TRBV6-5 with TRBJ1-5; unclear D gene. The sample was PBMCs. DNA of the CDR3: TGTGCCAGCAGTTACAGCCGGGGTAATCAGCCCCAGAATTTT. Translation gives CASSYSRGNQPQNF.